The clone carrying this TCR beta chain was seen only a few times. The TCRbeta library was prepared with unique molecular identifiers. TCRdb redid the calling of the PCR reads with MiXCR, one entry per CDR3 protein. The profile shows over 300,000 distinct CDR3 sequences, 10% of them singletons. The germline gives CDR1 DFQATT, CDR2 SNEGSKA (reference sequence). The CDR3 runs to 17 residues. With 0 bases clipped from V and 3 bases from J, the junction kept 6 bases outside the gene matches. This sample was taken from a study of T-cell reconstitution after alpha-beta-depleted transplantation in children. The sample was PBMCs from the stem cell graft donor, taken from the stem cell graft. The TCR originated in a human donor who donated a stem cell graft to a child with acute lymphoblastic leukemia. The chain employs TRBV20-1 and TRBJ2-1, with 12 bases identical to TRBD2. The CDR3 here is CSARELASGRGYNEQFF. The DNA for the CDR3 is TGCAGTGCTAGAGAGTTGGCTAGCGGGAGGGGCTACAATGAGCAGTTCTTC.